This TCR beta chain was observed in a study of blood T cell repertoires in COVID-19. Clones were read by immunoSEQ multiplex PCR, and TCRdb kept only the in-frame ones, dropping some. Here the sample spans approximately 99,000 clones, more than 70% being singletons. V lost 10 bases and J lost 0; bases outside the gene matches: 5. This CDR3 is 13 amino acids long. Germline V gene data show CDR1 as SGHRS and CDR2 as YFSETQ. The sequence was collected from a woman in her fifties or sixties in a cohort sampled during active or convalescent COVID-19. Sample: peripheral blood. The rearrangement links TRBV5-1 to TRBJ2-3; 7 bases fit TRBD2. CDR3 region: CASRDYSTDTQYF. In DNA, the CDR3 is TGCGCCTCCCGGGACTACAGCACAGATACGCAGTATTTT.